Listed below are T cell receptor beta chains from one sample, sequenced in a study of T-cell reconstitution after alpha-beta-depleted transplantation in children. TCRdb fed the PCR reads into MiXCR, producing one record per CDR3 protein. The sample consists of 500,000 to 650,000 distinct CDR3 sequences, 10% to 15% of them appearing once. Sample: PBMCs, mostly from graft donor cells, taken 360 days after TCRalphabeta/CD19-depleted stem cell transplant. These receptors were collected from a male patient aged 10-17 years who had a stem cell transplant for acute myeloid leukemia, so the T cells may come from the graft donor. CDR3s include the opening cysteine and the closing phenylalanine or tryptophan. The order of the fields is V gene, D gene, CDR3 length, J gene, CDR3 protein. D genes are given only for firm matches.

V: TRBV7-8
D: TRBD2
length: 15
J: TRBJ2-1
CDR3: CASSSTSGSYNEQFF

V: TRBV7-3
D: -
length: 16
J: TRBJ2-1
CDR3: CASSLTERASYNEQFF

V: TRBV27
D: TRBD2
length: 16
J: TRBJ2-5
CDR3: CASSLAGLVLRETQYF

V: TRBV6-2/TRBV6-3
D: -
length: 13
J: TRBJ2-5
CDR3: CASSYGIRETQYF

V: TRBV11-1
D: TRBD2
length: 15
J: TRBJ2-2
CDR3: CASSSLAGGHGELFF

V: TRBV18
D: TRBD1
length: 16
J: TRBJ1-6
CDR3: CASSPDRVGYNSPLHF

V: TRBV20-1
D: -
length: 13
J: TRBJ2-3
CDR3: CSARRLLARTQYF

V: TRBV12-3/TRBV12-4
D: TRBD1
length: 12
J: TRBJ2-7
CDR3: CASQTGGIAQYF

V: TRBV28
D: TRBD2
length: 15
J: TRBJ2-3
CDR3: CASSPGTSGTDTQYF

V: TRBV18
D: -
length: 15
J: TRBJ2-5
CDR3: CASSPTSTTRETQYF

V: TRBV20-1
D: TRBD2
length: 12
J: TRBJ2-1
CDR3: CSARVGSGEQFF

V: TRBV6-1
D: TRBD2
length: 16
J: TRBJ2-1
CDR3: CASSALLAGGYNEQFF

V: TRBV6-5
D: -
length: 15
J: TRBJ2-7
CDR3: CASSYSEGFNHEQYF

V: TRBV5-6
D: -
length: 13
J: TRBJ2-7
CDR3: CASSPSAVNEQYF

V: TRBV27
D: TRBD2
length: 15
J: TRBJ2-5
CDR3: CASSSSGRMRETQYF

V: TRBV7-6
D: TRBD2
length: 15
J: TRBJ2-5
CDR3: CASSLGVLARETQYF

V: TRBV29-1
D: -
length: 14
J: TRBJ2-5
CDR3: CSVAGKLTRETQYF

V: TRBV18
D: -
length: 13
J: TRBJ2-7
CDR3: CASSRDSTYEQYF

V: TRBV19
D: TRBD2
length: 14
J: TRBJ2-5
CDR3: CASKGGGAAETQYF

V: TRBV6-6
D: -
length: 13
J: TRBJ1-2
CDR3: CASSPDGNYGYTF

V: TRBV6-2/TRBV6-3
D: -
length: 12
J: TRBJ2-1
CDR3: CASSYVLHEQFF

V: TRBV28
D: TRBD1
length: 18
J: TRBJ1-5
CDR3: CASSGGQGWGRSNQPQHF

V: TRBV14
D: -
length: 13
J: TRBJ1-1
CDR3: CASSQAIGLGAFF

V: TRBV6-2/TRBV6-3
D: TRBD2
length: 15
J: TRBJ2-1
CDR3: CASSPGLAGVSEQFF

V: TRBV25-1
D: TRBD1
length: 14
J: TRBJ2-7
CDR3: CASSDLGQTYEQYF

V: TRBV4-3
D: -
length: 14
J: TRBJ2-3
CDR3: CASSDRYSTDTQYF

V: TRBV20-1
D: -
length: 15
J: TRBJ2-7
CDR3: CSARDIGRGTYEQYF

V: TRBV25-1
D: TRBD2
length: 14
J: TRBJ2-5
CDR3: CASSEYSGRETQYF

V: TRBV2
D: -
length: 16
J: TRBJ2-1
CDR3: CASRIPGRAVNNEQFF

V: TRBV29-1
D: -
length: 10
J: TRBJ2-3
CDR3: CSAGPDTQYF

V: TRBV12-5
D: TRBD2
length: 16
J: TRBJ2-1
CDR3: CASGITASGGYNEQFF

V: TRBV4-3
D: -
length: 16
J: TRBJ2-3
CDR3: CASSQRNGLITDTQYF

V: TRBV6-2/TRBV6-3
D: -
length: 13
J: TRBJ2-1
CDR3: CASSRRIAGEQFF

V: TRBV6-1
D: TRBD2
length: 18
J: TRBJ2-1
CDR3: CASSFPSFGRNSYNEQFF

V: TRBV7-6
D: -
length: 16
J: TRBJ2-7
CDR3: CASSLLPRTQAYEQYF

V: TRBV5-1
D: -
length: 17
J: TRBJ2-1
CDR3: CASSFGDSHRSYNEQFF

V: TRBV12-3/TRBV12-4
D: -
length: 15
J: TRBJ2-7
CDR3: CASSLLTVPSYEQYF

V: TRBV11-2
D: -
length: 19
J: TRBJ2-7
CDR3: CASSLDRRGERRSSYEQYF

V: TRBV6-2/TRBV6-3
D: -
length: 15
J: TRBJ2-3
CDR3: CASSYSVISTDTQYF

V: TRBV18
D: TRBD1
length: 17
J: TRBJ2-7
CDR3: CASSYYYSGTGDYEQYF

V: TRBV7-9
D: -
length: 14
J: TRBJ1-1
CDR3: CASSPRRLNTEAFF

V: TRBV4-3
D: -
length: 12
J: TRBJ2-1
CDR3: CASSQGRNEQFF

V: TRBV20-1
D: TRBD1
length: 15
J: TRBJ2-7
CDR3: CSAINTRGQGYEQYF

V: TRBV5-1
D: TRBD2
length: 18
J: TRBJ2-5
CDR3: CASSLYSGRAPGHGTQYF

V: TRBV4-2
D: -
length: 14
J: TRBJ1-2
CDR3: CASSPVRVEDGYTF

V: TRBV12-3/TRBV12-4
D: -
length: 15
J: TRBJ2-5
CDR3: CASSLVETVRGTQYF

V: TRBV28
D: -
length: 14
J: TRBJ1-2
CDR3: CATFVARIDYGYTF

V: TRBV7-9
D: TRBD2
length: 17
J: TRBJ2-7
CDR3: CASSSIYRTSGSDEQYF

V: TRBV11-1
D: TRBD1
length: 18
J: TRBJ1-1
CDR3: CASSLGRAGGLRGTEAFF

V: TRBV28
D: TRBD1
length: 14
J: TRBJ2-1
CDR3: CASSRGGAVNEQFF

V: TRBV5-1
D: -
length: 15
J: TRBJ2-7
CDR3: CASSFWRDGSYEQYF

V: TRBV21-1
D: -
length: 18
J: TRBJ2-2
CDR3: CASSKAGRGHVNTGELFF

V: TRBV7-9
D: -
length: 14
J: TRBJ2-7
CDR3: CASSPLEFPGEQYF